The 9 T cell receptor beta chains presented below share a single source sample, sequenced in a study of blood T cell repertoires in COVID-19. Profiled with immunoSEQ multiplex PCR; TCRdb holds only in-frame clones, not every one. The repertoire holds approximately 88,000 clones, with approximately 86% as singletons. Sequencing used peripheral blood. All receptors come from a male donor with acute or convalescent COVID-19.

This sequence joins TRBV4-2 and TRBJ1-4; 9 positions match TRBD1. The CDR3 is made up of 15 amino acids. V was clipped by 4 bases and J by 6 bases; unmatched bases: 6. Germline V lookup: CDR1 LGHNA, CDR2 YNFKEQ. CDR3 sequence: CASSPTGTGYEKLFF. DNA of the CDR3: TGTGCCAGCAGCCCCACCGGGACAGGGTATGAAAAACTGTTTTTT.

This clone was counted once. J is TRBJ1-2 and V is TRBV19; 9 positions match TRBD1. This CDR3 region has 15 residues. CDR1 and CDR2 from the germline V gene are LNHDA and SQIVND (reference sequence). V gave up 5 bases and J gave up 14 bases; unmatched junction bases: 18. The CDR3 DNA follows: TGTGCCAGTAGTGGAGGGTCCTTACAGGGGGCCGGCCTGACCTTC. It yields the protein CASSGGSLQGAGLTF.

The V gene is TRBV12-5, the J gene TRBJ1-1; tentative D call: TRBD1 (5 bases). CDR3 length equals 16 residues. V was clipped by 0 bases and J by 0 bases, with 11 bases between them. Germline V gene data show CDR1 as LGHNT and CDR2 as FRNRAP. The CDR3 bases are TGTGCTAGTGGTTTGGTCGGGGGGAAATTGAACACTGAAGCTTTCTTT. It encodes CASGLVGGKLNTEAFF.

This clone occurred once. For the CDR3, the DNA is TGTGCCAGCAGCCCCCTGCCGGGGAGCTCCTACGAGCAGTACTTC. It is translated as CASSPLPGSSYEQYF. The chain employs TRBV7-2 and TRBJ2-7; D might be TRBD2 (5 bases). The CDR3 is 15 amino acids. Germline V lookup: CDR1 SGHTA, CDR2 FQGNSA. V was shortened by 5 bases and J by 0 bases, with 14 bases between the two germline ends.

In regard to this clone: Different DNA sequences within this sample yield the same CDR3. CDR3 loop: CASSYDRNSPLHF. CDR3 nucleotides: TGTGCCAGCAGTTACGACAGAAATTCACCCCTCCACTTT. The chain links TRBV6-5 to TRBJ1-6; weak D call: TRBD1 (5 bases). V lost 2 bases to trimming and J lost 7 bases, with 6 bases between them. There are 13 residues in the CDR3. The germline gives CDR1 MNHEY, CDR2 SVGAGI.

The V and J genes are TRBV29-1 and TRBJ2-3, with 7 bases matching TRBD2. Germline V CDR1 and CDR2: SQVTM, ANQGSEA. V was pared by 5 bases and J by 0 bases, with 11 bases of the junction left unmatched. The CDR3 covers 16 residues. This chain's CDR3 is CSVYRAAGESTDTQYF. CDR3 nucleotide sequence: TGCAGCGTTTACCGAGCGGCGGGGGAGAGCACAGATACGCAGTATTTT.

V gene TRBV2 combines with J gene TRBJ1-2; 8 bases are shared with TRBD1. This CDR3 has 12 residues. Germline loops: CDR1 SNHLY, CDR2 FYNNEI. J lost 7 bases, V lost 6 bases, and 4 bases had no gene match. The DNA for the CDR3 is TGTGCCAGCAGGTCAGGGGGCTTTGGCTACACCTTC. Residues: CASRSGGFGYTF.

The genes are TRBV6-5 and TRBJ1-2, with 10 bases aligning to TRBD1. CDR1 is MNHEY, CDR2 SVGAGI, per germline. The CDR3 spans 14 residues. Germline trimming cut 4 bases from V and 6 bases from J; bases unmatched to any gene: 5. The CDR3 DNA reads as TGTGCCAGCAGTTCCTTGGACAGGGGGGATGGCTACACCTTC. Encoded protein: CASSSLDRGDGYTF.

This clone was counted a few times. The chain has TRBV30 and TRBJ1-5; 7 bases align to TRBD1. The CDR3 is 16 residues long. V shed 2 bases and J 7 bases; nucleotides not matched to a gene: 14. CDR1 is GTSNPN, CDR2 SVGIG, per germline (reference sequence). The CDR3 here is CAWSRSQTGERQPQHF. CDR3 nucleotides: TGTGCCTGGAGTAGATCACAAACAGGGGAGAGGCAGCCCCAGCATTTT.